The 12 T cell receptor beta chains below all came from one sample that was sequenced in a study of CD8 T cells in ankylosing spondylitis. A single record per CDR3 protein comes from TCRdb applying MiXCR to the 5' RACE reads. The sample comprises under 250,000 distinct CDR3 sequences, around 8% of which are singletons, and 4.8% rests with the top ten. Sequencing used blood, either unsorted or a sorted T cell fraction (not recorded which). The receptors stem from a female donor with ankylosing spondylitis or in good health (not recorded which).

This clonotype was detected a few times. DNA for the CDR3: TGTGCCAGCAGTGAAGTGGCCAGGTCCAACGAGCAGTACTTC. Translation: CASSEVARSNEQYF. V and J are TRBV25-1 and TRBJ2-7; D not resolved. Trimming removed 2 bases at V and 5 bases at J, with 13 bases between. Per the germline V gene, CDR1 is MGHDK and CDR2 is SYGVNS. The CDR3 sequence is 14 residues long.

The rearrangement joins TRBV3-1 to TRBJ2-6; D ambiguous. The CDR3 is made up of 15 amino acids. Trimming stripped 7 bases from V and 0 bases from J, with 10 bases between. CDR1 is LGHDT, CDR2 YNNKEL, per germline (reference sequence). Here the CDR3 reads CASTRLSSGANVLTF. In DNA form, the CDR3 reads TGTGCCAGCACCCGCCTCAGCTCTGGGGCCAACGTCCTGACTTTC.

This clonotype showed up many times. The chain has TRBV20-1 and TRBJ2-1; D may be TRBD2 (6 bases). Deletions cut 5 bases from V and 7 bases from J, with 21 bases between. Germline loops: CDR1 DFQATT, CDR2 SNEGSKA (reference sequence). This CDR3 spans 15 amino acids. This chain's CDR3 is CSALIAEGPLNEQFF. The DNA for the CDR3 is TGCAGTGCTTTAATAGCGGAAGGACCTTTAAATGAGCAGTTCTTC.

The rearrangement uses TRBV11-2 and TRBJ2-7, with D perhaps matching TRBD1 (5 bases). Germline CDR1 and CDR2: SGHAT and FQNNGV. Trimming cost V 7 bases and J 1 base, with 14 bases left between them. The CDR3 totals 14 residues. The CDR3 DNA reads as TGTGCCAGCACCCCGACAGCCTATTCCTACGAGCAGTACTTC. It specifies CASTPTAYSYEQYF.

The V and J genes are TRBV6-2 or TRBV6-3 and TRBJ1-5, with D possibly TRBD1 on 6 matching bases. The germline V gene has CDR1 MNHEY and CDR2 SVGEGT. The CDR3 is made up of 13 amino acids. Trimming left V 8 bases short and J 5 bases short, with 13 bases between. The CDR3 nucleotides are TGTGCCAGCGCGCTAACAGGGTATCAGCCCCAGCATTTT. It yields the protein CASALTGYQPQHF.

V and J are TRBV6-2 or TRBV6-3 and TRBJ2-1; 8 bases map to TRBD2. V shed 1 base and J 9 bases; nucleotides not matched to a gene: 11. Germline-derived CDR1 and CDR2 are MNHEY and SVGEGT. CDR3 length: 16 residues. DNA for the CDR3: TGTGCCAGCAGTTACTGGGGCGGGAGGTTCCACAGTGAGCAGTTCTTC. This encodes CASSYWGGRFHSEQFF.

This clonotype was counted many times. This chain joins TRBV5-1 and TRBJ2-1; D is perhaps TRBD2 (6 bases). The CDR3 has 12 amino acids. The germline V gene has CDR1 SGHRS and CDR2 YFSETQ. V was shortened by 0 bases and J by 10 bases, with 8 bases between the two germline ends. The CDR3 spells CASSLGGREQFF. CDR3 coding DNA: TGCGCCAGCAGCTTGGGAGGGAGGGAGCAGTTCTTC.

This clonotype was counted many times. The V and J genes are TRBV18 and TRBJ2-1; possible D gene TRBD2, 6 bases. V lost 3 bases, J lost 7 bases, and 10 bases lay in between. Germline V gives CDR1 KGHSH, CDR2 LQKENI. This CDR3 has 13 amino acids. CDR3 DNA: TGTGCCAGCTCACCCGGGAGCGGGAATGAGCAGTTCTTC. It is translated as CASSPGSGNEQFF.

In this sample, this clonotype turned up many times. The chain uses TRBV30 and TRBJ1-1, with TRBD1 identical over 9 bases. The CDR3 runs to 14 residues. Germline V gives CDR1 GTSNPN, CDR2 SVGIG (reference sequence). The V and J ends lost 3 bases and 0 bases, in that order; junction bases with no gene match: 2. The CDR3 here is CAWRQGALNTEAFF. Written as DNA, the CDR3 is TGTGCCTGGAGACAGGGGGCTTTGAACACTGAAGCTTTCTTT.

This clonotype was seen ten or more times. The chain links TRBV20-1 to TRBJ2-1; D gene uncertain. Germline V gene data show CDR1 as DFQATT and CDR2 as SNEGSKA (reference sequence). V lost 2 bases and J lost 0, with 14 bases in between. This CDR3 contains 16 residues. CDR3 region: CSARIVSPSSYNEQFF. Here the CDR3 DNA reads TGCAGTGCTAGAATAGTAAGCCCGAGCTCCTACAATGAGCAGTTCTTC.

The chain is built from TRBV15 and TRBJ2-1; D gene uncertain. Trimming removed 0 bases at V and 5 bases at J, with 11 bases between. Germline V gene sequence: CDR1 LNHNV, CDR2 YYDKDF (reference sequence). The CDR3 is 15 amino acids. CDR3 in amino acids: CATSRDLTWDNEQFF. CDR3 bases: TGTGCCACCAGCAGAGATCTTACCTGGGACAATGAGCAGTTCTTC.

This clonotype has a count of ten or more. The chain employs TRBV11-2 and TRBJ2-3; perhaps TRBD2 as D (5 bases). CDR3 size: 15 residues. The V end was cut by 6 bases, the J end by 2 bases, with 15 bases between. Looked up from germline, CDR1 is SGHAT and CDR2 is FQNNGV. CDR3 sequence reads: CASRHRSGNTDTQYF. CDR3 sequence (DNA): TGTGCCAGCAGACACCGGTCGGGGAACACAGATACGCAGTATTTT. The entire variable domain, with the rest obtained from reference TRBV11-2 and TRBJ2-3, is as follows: EAGVAQSPRYKIIEKRQSVAFWCNPISGHATLYWYQQILGQGPKLLIQFQNNGVVDDSQLPKDRFSAERLKGVDSTLKIQPAKLEDSAVYLCASRHRSGNTDTQYFGPGTRLTVL.